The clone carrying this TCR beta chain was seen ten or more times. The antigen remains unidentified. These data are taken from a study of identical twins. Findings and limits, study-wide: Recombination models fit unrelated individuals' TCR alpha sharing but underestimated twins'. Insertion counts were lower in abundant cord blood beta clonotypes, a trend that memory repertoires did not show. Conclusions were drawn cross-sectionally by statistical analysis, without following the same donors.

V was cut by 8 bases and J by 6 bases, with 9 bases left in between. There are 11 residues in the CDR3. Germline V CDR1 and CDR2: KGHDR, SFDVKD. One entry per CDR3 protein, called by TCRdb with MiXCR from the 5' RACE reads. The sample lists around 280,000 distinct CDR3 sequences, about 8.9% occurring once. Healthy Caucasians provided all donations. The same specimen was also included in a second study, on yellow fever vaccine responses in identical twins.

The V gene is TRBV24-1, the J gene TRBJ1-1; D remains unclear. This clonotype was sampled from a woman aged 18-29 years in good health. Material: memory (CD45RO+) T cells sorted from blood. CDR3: CATTMGAEAFF. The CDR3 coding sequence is TGTGCCACCACCATGGGCGCTGAAGCTTTCTTT.